The T cell receptor beta chain under discussion was sequenced for a study of cytomegalovirus exposure and HLA in healthy donors. Study-wide context: About 80 million unique TCRs from HLA-typed donors were held in an early data release. Overall study findings and caveats: Later analysis placed DRB1 highest and HLA-C lowest in TCR association rates, which differed by HLA locus. TCR beta sequences numbering 15,000 to 20,000 were associated with HLA alleles at 0.05 false discovery rate in a later analysis. Productive status was seen about 90% or about 30% of the time for most TCR beta V segments in an earlier analysis.

Comments on this clone: The antigen is not known.

This PCR relied on a set of 60 Vbeta primers and 13 Jbeta primers. Measured with immunoSEQ multiplex PCR; TCRdb has only the in-frame clones, and not every one. The sample contains under 300,000 clones, approximately 85% of which appear only once. This clonotype was sampled from a woman between 40 and 50 years old in good health and CMV-seropositive. Sequenced: PBMCs.

CDR3 protein: CASSIPPGQALTDTQYF. The CDR3 DNA follows: TGTGCCAGCAGCATTCCTCCGGGACAGGCTCTCACAGATACGCAGTATTTT. The rearrangement joins TRBV7-9 to TRBJ2-3, with TRBD1 matching 8 bases. The CDR3 covers 17 residues. CDR1 and CDR2 (germline): SEHNR, FQNEAQ (reference sequence). J gave up 2 bases and V 5 bases, and 12 bases lay outside the gene matches.